This note documents a single T cell receptor beta chain sequence. The study ran its PCR with 60 Vbeta and 13 Jbeta primers. Authors' methods: Among the unique TCR beta chains that a later analysis counted, 70 million to 85 million in all, 10 million to 14 million were shared. Profiled with immunoSEQ multiplex PCR; TCRdb holds only in-frame clones, not every one. V, J and clone size are taken as reported in that table, and D and trimming were inferred from the DNA itself. The sample holds 100,000 to 150,000 clones, approximately 82% seen once. These data belong to a study of cytomegalovirus exposure and HLA in healthy donors. The CDR3 spans 15 residues. J was trimmed by 7 bases and V by 6 bases; bases with no gene match: 12. Germline assignment: CDR1 SNHLY and CDR2 FYNNEI.

The sequence was collected from a man aged 35 to 55 in good health and CMV-seronegative. The chain employs TRBV2 and TRBJ1-2; 9 bases line up with TRBD1. Sequencing was performed on PBMCs. CDR3 DNA sequence: TGTGCCAGCAGGATCCGGGACAGGGACTGGGGTGGCTACACCTTC. This codes for CASRIRDRDWGGYTF.